This is a list of T cell receptor beta chains from one sample in a study of T cell responses to AZD1222 COVID-19 vaccine. The method was immunoSEQ multiplex PCR; TCRdb's version includes in-frame clones alone and lacks a portion of them. The table lists tens of thousands of clones, around 90% of them singletons. The material sequenced was peripheral blood, taken 28 days after the second AZD1222 dose. These receptor sequences come from an adult who received the AZD1222 COVID-19 vaccine. CDR3s leave out the opening cysteine and the closing phenylalanine or tryptophan. Clone size is stated in some rows and not others, as once, few, many or a class when expanded.

j_call clone_size v_call cdr3_aa
TRBJ2-2 NA TRBV19 ASSIGKREGNTGELF
TRBJ1-5 NA TRBV4-1 ASSQEGDSFNQPQH
TRBJ2-1 NA TRBV10-3 AIKWAGEVDEQF
TRBJ1-6 NA TRBV19 ASSIDAANSPLH
TRBJ1-1 NA TRBV7-9 ASSSGQGMGTEAF
TRBJ2-7 NA TRBV2 ATQGAQPPYEQY
TRBJ1-2 NA TRBV27 ASSFAGARGYT
TRBJ2-1 NA TRBV2 ASKLGATINEQF
TRBJ2-7 NA TRBV27 ASSLGRGLSYEQY
TRBJ1-2 NA TRBV4-1 ASSQDPGDRANYGYT
TRBJ1-5 NA TRBV7-2 ASSLRNRNQPQH
TRBJ2-1 NA TRBV18 ASSLSGSSYNEQF
TRBJ2-5 NA TRBV21-1 PEPGTAPETQY
TRBJ2-1 NA TRBV3-1/TRBV3-2 ASSPSQDGYNEQF
TRBJ2-7 NA TRBV24-1 ATSDSDRPYEQY
TRBJ2-3 NA TRBV19 ASSPLSLAVTDTQY
TRBJ2-2 NA TRBV19 ASSIQRNTGELF
TRBJ2-7 once TRBV3-1/TRBV3-2 ASSQDRAVTYEQY
TRBJ2-1 NA TRBV27 ASSFPNNEQF
TRBJ1-2 once TRBV27 ASSQQGPYGYT
TRBJ2-3 NA TRBV5-4 ASSSLDGPDTQY
TRBJ1-2 NA TRBV12-3/TRBV12-4 ASSLGQGAGYT
TRBJ2-3 NA TRBV5-1 ASSLLPGTSGIDTQY
TRBJ2-7 once TRBV11-2 ASSSSGAIYEQY
TRBJ2-7 NA TRBV28 ASTRGIYEQY
TRBJ2-7 NA TRBV5-6 ASSLGGETYEQY
TRBJ2-3 once TRBV3-1/TRBV3-2 ASSLRGGYEGTQY
TRBJ2-3 NA TRBV30 AWSVRGGMGDTQY
TRBJ1-1 NA TRBV7-3 AKQSQHRPSRAF
TRBJ1-5 few TRBV7-3 ASSGLGAIPNQPQH
TRBJ2-5 NA TRBV11-2 ASSSVTGRETQY
TRBJ2-7 NA TRBV2 ASSGGPSYEQY
TRBJ2-1 NA TRBV24-1 ATSEAKGGAAYNEQF
TRBJ1-4 once TRBV3-1/TRBV3-2 ASSPRPRGRGEKLF
TRBJ2-3 NA TRBV6-4 ASSASAGGITDTQY